The TCR beta chain under discussion was sequenced for a study of shared clonotypes between healthy human individuals. Concerning this clone itself: The antigen is undetermined.

Study results and caveats: The study found lower generation probabilities in non-shared clonotypes than in those shared by all four donors. Despite large depth, rarefaction showed incomplete sorted-subset sequencing.

This table comes from immunoSEQ multiplex PCR, and its TCRdb copy is limited to in-frame clones, with some not included. The data hold 2 million to 2.5 million clones, with 80% to 95% observed a single time. This TCR was recovered from a man between 18 and 35 years old in good health. Some clones in this sample may be carry-over from other donors' samples. The sequenced sample consisted of naive CD4+ T cells from PBMCs. Subset in this sample: CD45RA+ positively selected.

CDR3 coding DNA: TGTGCCAGCAGTGTTAGACAGGGTCCGAACACTGAAGCTTTCTTT. It is translated as CASSVRQGPNTEAFF. V is TRBV6-1 and J is TRBJ1-1, with TRBD1 matching over 7 bases. With 4 bases clipped from V and 1 base from J, the junction kept 6 bases outside the gene matches. The CDR3 contains 15 residues. Germline-derived CDR1 and CDR2 are MNHNS and SASEGT.